This T cell receptor beta chain was sequenced during a study of shared clonotypes between healthy human individuals. Overall study results and limits: Since donors were few, the genetic and exposure-history diversity represented was limited.

The data were produced by immunoSEQ multiplex PCR, yet TCRdb's version contains in-frame clones alone and is incomplete. The sample lists approximately 2,200,000 clones; roughly 91% were seen once. Terminally differentiated effector memory CD45RA+ cells were excluded by CCR7 positive selection of CD45RO-negative cells. The V end was cut by 2 bases, the J end by 0 bases, with 12 bases between. CDR3 length: 16 residues. Germline V lookup: CDR1 SGDLS, CDR2 YYNGEE. In the case of this clone: No antigen is known for it.

The chain is built from TRBV9 and TRBJ1-3; D gene ambiguous. The sequenced material came from naive CD8+ T cells from PBMCs. The sequence derives from a man younger than 35 in good health. Some clones in this sample may be carry-over from other donors' samples. CDR3 in amino acids: CASSVADWSSGNTIYF. The CDR3 DNA follows: TGTGCCAGCAGCGTGGCGGACTGGAGCTCTGGAAACACCATATATTTT.